This is a list of T cell receptor beta chains from one sample in a study of cytomegalovirus exposure and HLA in healthy donors. TCRdb keeps only in-frame clones here, not all; method: immunoSEQ multiplex PCR. The sample has over 150,000 clones; roughly 85% are singletons. Sequencing was done on a sample of PBMCs. The receptors were gathered from a man aged 35 to 55 in good health and CMV-seronegative. Both conserved end residues are part of each CDR3. A D gene is named only where the DNA matches it firmly. The size entry is marked missing in some rows and otherwise reads once, few, many or a size class.

CDR3aa: CASSHRGDQPQHF
CDR3nt: TGCGCCAGCAGCCACCGGGGGGACCAGCCCCAGCATTTT
len: 13
j_gene: TRBJ1-5
d_gene: .
abundance: once
v_gene: TRBV5-1

CDR3aa: CASRLGRAGYTF
CDR3nt: TGTGCCAGCAGATTGGGCAGGGCTGGCTACACCTTC
len: 12
j_gene: TRBJ1-2
d_gene: .
abundance: .
v_gene: TRBV5-6

CDR3aa: CASSEGALQYF
CDR3nt: TGTGCCAGCAGTGAAGGTGCGTTGCAGTACTTC
len: 11
j_gene: TRBJ2-7
d_gene: .
abundance: .
v_gene: TRBV6-1

CDR3aa: CAWSSGQGILGGSGANGLTF
CDR3nt: TGTGCCTGGAGTTCGGGACAGGGAATTCTCGGGGGCTCTGGGGCCAACGGCCTGACTTTC
len: 20
j_gene: TRBJ2-6
d_gene: TRBD1
abundance: once
v_gene: TRBV30

CDR3aa: CASSLGLAGVKDTQYF
CDR3nt: TGTGCCAGCAGCTTAGGCCTAGCGGGAGTGAAGGATACGCAGTATTTT
len: 16
j_gene: TRBJ2-3
d_gene: TRBD2
abundance: few
v_gene: TRBV7-9

CDR3aa: CASSQASGRASEQFF
CDR3nt: TGTGCCAGCAGCCAAGCTAGCGGGAGGGCCTCTGAGCAGTTCTTC
len: 15
j_gene: TRBJ2-1
d_gene: TRBD2
abundance: .
v_gene: TRBV4-2

CDR3aa: CAARDRGRNEQFF
CDR3nt: TGTGCCGCCCGGGACAGGGGTCGAAATGAGCAGTTCTTC
len: 13
j_gene: TRBJ2-1
d_gene: TRBD1
abundance: .
v_gene: TRBV6-1

CDR3aa: CASRGRGDSEGYTF
CDR3nt: TGTGCCAGCAGGGGGAGGGGCGATTCAGAAGGCTACACCTTC
len: 14
j_gene: TRBJ1-2
d_gene: .
abundance: .
v_gene: TRBV6-1

CDR3aa: CASSFTQQGTEQYF
CDR3nt: TGTGCCAGTAGTTTTACCCAACAGGGGACCGAGCAGTACTTC
len: 14
j_gene: TRBJ2-7
d_gene: TRBD1
abundance: .
v_gene: TRBV19

CDR3aa: CASGSRGNSGANGLTF
CDR3nt: TGTGCCAGCGGGTCCAGGGGAAACTCTGGGGCCAACGGCCTGACTTTC
len: 16
j_gene: TRBJ2-6
d_gene: .
abundance: .
v_gene: TRBV7-8

CDR3aa: CASSPTPGQGAPAPYEQYF
CDR3nt: TGTGCCAGCAGTCCTACCCCGGGACAGGGGGCTCCTGCGCCTTACGAGCAGTACTTC
len: 19
j_gene: TRBJ2-7
d_gene: TRBD1
abundance: .
v_gene: TRBV27

CDR3aa: CSSSLGTGPNTEAFF
CDR3nt: TGTTCCAGCAGCTTAGGGACAGGGCCCAACACTGAAGCTTTCTTT
len: 15
j_gene: TRBJ1-1
d_gene: TRBD1
abundance: .
v_gene: TRBV7-9

CDR3aa: CAPGGTQSYNEQFF
CDR3nt: TGTGCCCCGGGGGGCACCCAGTCCTACAATGAGCAGTTCTTC
len: 14
j_gene: TRBJ2-1
d_gene: .
abundance: .
v_gene: TRBV28

CDR3aa: CASSPTGLAGVGEQFF
CDR3nt: TGCGCCAGCAGCCCTACAGGCCTAGCGGGAGTTGGTGAGCAGTTCTTC
len: 16
j_gene: TRBJ2-1
d_gene: TRBD2
abundance: once
v_gene: TRBV5-1

CDR3aa: CASSGSPGTDTQYF
CDR3nt: TGTGCCAGCAGTGGATCCCCGGGCACAGATACGCAGTATTTT
len: 14
j_gene: TRBJ2-3
d_gene: .
abundance: few
v_gene: TRBV2

CDR3aa: CASSLGTGGANQPQHF
CDR3nt: TGCGCCAGCAGCTTGGGAACAGGGGGTGCTAATCAGCCCCAGCATTTT
len: 16
j_gene: TRBJ1-5
d_gene: TRBD1
abundance: .
v_gene: TRBV5-1

CDR3aa: CASSYSTGYEQYF
CDR3nt: TGTGCCAGCAGTTACTCGACTGGCTACGAGCAGTACTTC
len: 13
j_gene: TRBJ2-7
d_gene: .
abundance: .
v_gene: TRBV6-5

CDR3aa: CASSLSGLGSRGSADTQYF
CDR3nt: TGTGCCAGCAGCTTGTCGGGACTAGGGTCGCGCGGGTCTGCAGATACGCAGTATTTT
len: 19
j_gene: TRBJ2-3
d_gene: TRBD2
abundance: .
v_gene: TRBV5-8

CDR3aa: CASSYRLAGGSYEQYF
CDR3nt: TGTGCCAGCAGTTACCGACTAGCGGGAGGATCCTACGAGCAGTACTTC
len: 16
j_gene: TRBJ2-7
d_gene: TRBD2
abundance: once
v_gene: TRBV28

CDR3aa: CASSQRGGVADTQYF
CDR3nt: TGCGCCAGCAGCCAGAGGGGGGGAGTCGCAGATACGCAGTATTTT
len: 15
j_gene: TRBJ2-3
d_gene: .
abundance: .
v_gene: TRBV5-1

CDR3aa: CASSPGGGLTGELFF
CDR3nt: TGCGCCAGCAGCCCTGGCGGGGGACTCACCGGGGAGCTGTTTTTT
len: 15
j_gene: TRBJ2-2
d_gene: TRBD2
abundance: .
v_gene: TRBV5-1

CDR3aa: CASSGMAGNTEKLFF
CDR3nt: TGTGCCAGTAGTGGTATGGCAGGGAATACGGAAAAACTGTTTTTT
len: 15
j_gene: TRBJ1-4
d_gene: .
abundance: .
v_gene: TRBV19

CDR3aa: CASTPGPGQGTPEQFF
CDR3nt: TGTGCCAGCACCCCTGGGCCGGGACAGGGGACCCCTGAGCAGTTCTTC
len: 16
j_gene: TRBJ2-1
d_gene: TRBD1
abundance: .
v_gene: TRBV14

CDR3aa: CASSRQARETQYF
CDR3nt: TGTGCCAGCAGCCGACAGGCCCGGGAGACCCAGTACTTC
len: 13
j_gene: TRBJ2-5
d_gene: .
abundance: .
v_gene: TRBV7-9

CDR3aa: CASSTPGLAGDTQYF
CDR3nt: TGTGCCAGCAGCACCCCGGGACTAGCGGGAGATACGCAGTATTTT
len: 15
j_gene: TRBJ2-3
d_gene: TRBD2
abundance: .
v_gene: TRBV5-6

CDR3aa: CASSVGLAGGSGELFF
CDR3nt: TGTGCCAGCAGCGTAGGACTAGCGGGAGGGTCCGGGGAGCTGTTTTTT
len: 16
j_gene: TRBJ2-2
d_gene: TRBD2
abundance: .
v_gene: TRBV9

CDR3aa: CASSYFGGDEKLFF
CDR3nt: TGTGCCAGCAGTTACTTCGGGGGGGATGAAAAACTGTTTTTT
len: 14
j_gene: TRBJ1-4
d_gene: .
abundance: .
v_gene: TRBV6-5

CDR3aa: CASSLEPAGYEQYF
CDR3nt: TGTGCCAGCAGCTTGGAACCAGCGGGGTACGAGCAGTACTTC
len: 14
j_gene: TRBJ2-7
d_gene: TRBD2
abundance: .
v_gene: TRBV5-4

CDR3aa: CASSLTTSGRADAKNIQYF
CDR3nt: TGTGCCAGCAGCTTGACGACTAGCGGGAGGGCGGATGCCAAAAACATTCAGTACTTC
len: 19
j_gene: TRBJ2-4
d_gene: TRBD2
abundance: .
v_gene: TRBV27

CDR3aa: CASSLRHGGNTGELFF
CDR3nt: TGTGCTAGCAGCTTAAGGCACGGGGGGAACACCGGGGAGCTGTTTTTT
len: 16
j_gene: TRBJ2-2
d_gene: .
abundance: .
v_gene: TRBV7-7

CDR3aa: CASSPPGTSVHEQFF
CDR3nt: TGTGCCAGCAGCCCGCCCGGGACTAGCGTACATGAGCAGTTCTTC
len: 15
j_gene: TRBJ2-1
d_gene: TRBD2
abundance: .
v_gene: TRBV7-9

CDR3aa: CASSWGQYQETQYF
CDR3nt: TGTGCCAGCAGCTGGGGACAATACCAAGAGACCCAGTACTTC
len: 14
j_gene: TRBJ2-5
d_gene: .
abundance: .
v_gene: TRBV5-4

CDR3aa: CSVEGTDRGSSYEQYF
CDR3nt: TGCAGCGTTGAAGGGACCGACAGGGGAAGCTCCTACGAGCAGTACTTC
len: 16
j_gene: TRBJ2-7
d_gene: TRBD1
abundance: .
v_gene: TRBV29-1

CDR3aa: CASSVGTGDPYGYTF
CDR3nt: TGTGCCAGCAGCGTCGGGACAGGGGACCCATATGGCTACACCTTC
len: 15
j_gene: TRBJ1-2
d_gene: TRBD1
abundance: .
v_gene: TRBV9

CDR3aa: CASSLEGQGANTGELFF
CDR3nt: TGCGCCAGCAGCTTGGAGGGACAGGGGGCGAACACCGGGGAGCTGTTTTTT
len: 17
j_gene: TRBJ2-2
d_gene: TRBD1
abundance: .
v_gene: TRBV5-1

CDR3aa: CASSLGLAQETQYF
CDR3nt: TGCGCCAGCAGCTTGGGACTGGCTCAAGAGACCCAGTACTTC
len: 14
j_gene: TRBJ2-5
d_gene: .
abundance: few
v_gene: TRBV5-1

CDR3aa: CASSIEQGSGGELFF
CDR3nt: TGTGCCAGCAGTATAGAACAGGGTTCTGGCGGGGAGCTGTTTTTT
len: 15
j_gene: TRBJ2-2
d_gene: .
abundance: few
v_gene: TRBV19

CDR3aa: CSVATTNYGYTF
CDR3nt: TGCAGCGTTGCTACTACTAACTATGGCTACACCTTC
len: 12
j_gene: TRBJ1-2
d_gene: .
abundance: few
v_gene: TRBV29-1

CDR3aa: CASSVVTSGAGELFF
CDR3nt: TGTGCCAGCAGCGTAGTTACTAGCGGGGCCGGGGAGCTGTTTTTT
len: 15
j_gene: TRBJ2-2
d_gene: TRBD2
abundance: .
v_gene: TRBV9

CDR3aa: CASSPPLSPNYGYTF
CDR3nt: TGTGCCAGCTCACCACCTCTGAGTCCTAACTATGGCTACACCTTC
len: 15
j_gene: TRBJ1-2
d_gene: .
abundance: .
v_gene: TRBV18

CDR3aa: CASSPLARAGYGYTF
CDR3nt: TGTGCCAGCAGTCCCCTCGCCAGGGCCGGCTATGGCTACACCTTC
len: 15
j_gene: TRBJ1-2
d_gene: .
abundance: few
v_gene: TRBV27

CDR3aa: CASSGLGQATGNTIYF
CDR3nt: TGTGCCAGTAGTGGGCTGGGGCAGGCGACTGGAAACACCATATATTTT
len: 16
j_gene: TRBJ1-3
d_gene: .
abundance: .
v_gene: TRBV19

CDR3aa: CASSYTGLGETQYF
CDR3nt: TGTGCCAGCAGTTACACAGGTCTGGGAGAGACCCAGTACTTC
len: 14
j_gene: TRBJ2-5
d_gene: .
abundance: .
v_gene: TRBV6-5

CDR3aa: CASSLVNRLSSGANVLTF
CDR3nt: TGTGCCAGCAGCTTGGTAAACAGATTAAGCTCTGGGGCCAACGTCCTGACTTTC
len: 18
j_gene: TRBJ2-6
d_gene: .
abundance: .
v_gene: TRBV5-4

CDR3aa: CASSQDRGGLTQGNTIYF
CDR3nt: TGTGCCAGCAGCCAAGATCGTGGGGGCCTTACCCAGGGAAACACCATATATTTT
len: 18
j_gene: TRBJ1-3
d_gene: .
abundance: once
v_gene: TRBV4-2

CDR3aa: CASSQDAGTSTWSGELFF
CDR3nt: TGCGCCAGCAGCCAAGATGCCGGGACTAGCACCTGGAGTGGGGAGCTGTTTTTT
len: 18
j_gene: TRBJ2-2
d_gene: TRBD2
abundance: few
v_gene: TRBV4-1

CDR3aa: CASSSLTSGSTGELFF
CDR3nt: TGTGCCAGCAGCTCCCTGACTAGCGGGAGCACCGGGGAGCTGTTTTTT
len: 16
j_gene: TRBJ2-2
d_gene: TRBD2
abundance: .
v_gene: TRBV11-3

CDR3aa: CASSLHSGEGLETQYF
CDR3nt: TGTGCCAGCAGCTTACATTCGGGGGAGGGTTTAGAGACCCAGTACTTC
len: 16
j_gene: TRBJ2-5
d_gene: TRBD2
abundance: .
v_gene: TRBV7-2

CDR3aa: CASSLVGTGGFGNEQFF
CDR3nt: TGTGCCAGCAGCTTAGTCGGGACAGGGGGCTTTGGGAATGAGCAGTTCTTC
len: 17
j_gene: TRBJ2-1
d_gene: TRBD1
abundance: .
v_gene: TRBV7-9

CDR3aa: CAIRVDETQYF
CDR3nt: TGTGCCATCAGAGTAGATGAGACCCAGTACTTC
len: 11
j_gene: TRBJ2-5
d_gene: .
abundance: few
v_gene: TRBV10-3

CDR3aa: CASSDTGWGEKLFF
CDR3nt: TGTGCCAGCAGCGACACAGGGTGGGGCGAAAAACTGTTTTTT
len: 14
j_gene: TRBJ1-4
d_gene: .
abundance: .
v_gene: TRBV14

CDR3aa: CASSQIWSGQGAPGEYF
CDR3nt: TGCGCCAGCAGTCAAATTTGGTCTGGACAGGGTGCCCCAGGGGAGTACTTC
len: 17
j_gene: TRBJ2-7
d_gene: TRBD1
abundance: .
v_gene: TRBV23-1

CDR3aa: CASSLLDTEAFF
CDR3nt: TGCGCCAGCAGCTTGTTAGACACTGAAGCTTTCTTT
len: 12
j_gene: TRBJ1-1
d_gene: .
abundance: .
v_gene: TRBV5-1

CDR3aa: CAWKDSPYEQYF
CDR3nt: TGTGCCTGGAAGGACAGTCCCTACGAGCAGTACTTC
len: 12
j_gene: TRBJ2-7
d_gene: .
abundance: .
v_gene: TRBV30